The 5 T cell receptor beta chains below were found in one sample sequenced in a study of cytomegalovirus exposure and HLA in healthy donors. Primers included in the PCR were 60 Vbeta and 13 Jbeta primers. Produced via immunoSEQ multiplex PCR; TCRdb's table is partial and in-frame only. The repertoire holds over 90,000 clones, with around four fifths as singletons. Sequenced material: PBMCs. These receptor sequences come from a man between 35 and 55 years old in good health and CMV-seronegative.

This chain links TRBV7-2 with TRBJ1-1; D not certain. V dropped 4 bases and J dropped 3 bases, with 9 bases sitting between them. The CDR3 extends over 13 amino acids. Germline V CDR1 and CDR2: SGHTA, FQGNSA. CDR3 DNA sequence: TGTGCCAGCAGCTACAGAAGAGACACTGAAGCTTTCTTT. This translates into CASSYRRDTEAFF.

This chain joins TRBV7-3 and TRBJ2-1, with D maybe TRBD2 (5 bases). The ends were cut back, 5 bases at V and 9 bases at J, with 17 bases in the middle. There are 14 residues in the CDR3. Germline lookup yields CDR1 SGHTA and CDR2 FQGTGA. The CDR3 spells CASSLLGGYGEQFF. Here the CDR3 DNA reads TGTGCCAGCAGCCTCTTAGGCGGGTACGGTGAGCAGTTCTTC.

The chain joins TRBV10-3 to TRBJ2-5; D may be TRBD2 (7 bases). Germline CDR1 is ENHRY and CDR2 is SYGVKD. Trimming took off 5 bases at V and 4 bases at J, with 11 bases between the two ends. The CDR3 extends over 13 amino acids. The DNA of the CDR3 is TGTGCCATCAGTCTAGGGGGGGGAGAGACCCAGTACTTC. It is translated as CAISLGGGETQYF.

This chain connects TRBV6-6 to TRBJ2-7; 9 bases agree with TRBD1. The CDR3 loop spans 16 amino acids. V was pared by 0 bases and J by 0 bases, with 3 bases of the junction left unmatched. Germline V gene lookup returns CDR1 MNHNY and CDR2 SVGAGI (reference sequence). In DNA form, the CDR3 reads TGTGCCAGCAGTTACTCGAAGACAGGGGGCTCCTACGAGCAGTACTTC. Protein product: CASSYSKTGGSYEQYF.

V is TRBV9 and J is TRBJ1-6, with a tentative D call TRBD1 (5 bases). This CDR3 has 13 residues. Trimming took 2 bases from V and 10 from J, leaving 10 bases between them. Germline assignment: CDR1 SGDLS and CDR2 YYNGEE. For the CDR3, the DNA is TGTGCCAGCAGCGTCAGGGTCGGCTCACCCCTCCACTTT. Translation gives CASSVRVGSPLHF.